This TCR beta chain was sequenced for a study of long-term antiretroviral therapy in people with HIV. General study results and limits: In HIV, the repertoires covered a tighter span of CDR3 lengths than in controls.

A word on this clone: Its antigen is currently unknown.

Survey-level resolution applied to immunoSEQ assay v3.0. Method: immunoSEQ multiplex PCR; TCRdb's copy keeps in-frame clones and lacks some. Counted here are around 21,000 clones, around four fifths occurring once; the ten biggest clones make up 3.9%. The V gene's germline CDR1 is SGHRS and CDR2 YFSETQ. This CDR3 spans 13 amino acids. J lost 5 bases, V lost 2 bases, and 2 bases had no gene match. The input for sequencing was unsorted PBMCs, taken roughly 4 years after starting antiretroviral therapy. This TCR was sampled from a man younger than 35 with HIV. The V and J genes are TRBV5-1 and TRBJ2-5, with TRBD2 matching over 8 bases. CDR3 amino acids: CASSLPGGETQYF. The DNA for the CDR3 is TGCGCCAGCAGCTTACCGGGGGGGGAGACCCAGTACTTC.